The sequence of this T cell receptor (beta chain) was determined in a study of blood T cell repertoires in COVID-19. As for the study in general: Acute and convalescent COVID-19 samples came from the United States, Italy and Spain. Sample material is recorded as cDNA or gDNA derived from T cells, B-cell-depleted T cells, or PBMCs.

Germline V gene sequence: CDR1 SGDLS, CDR2 YYNGEE. This CDR3 is built from 13 residues. V shed 0 bases and J shed 2 bases, with 4 bases lying between them. Original processing notes: Reference gene primers were amplified, and this amplification served to estimate nucleated cell counts. Clones were read by immunoSEQ multiplex PCR, and TCRdb kept only the in-frame ones, dropping some. The V and J calls and clone size come from that table; D and trimming were worked out from the DNA. The sample has 200,000 to 300,000 clones, around nine tenths seen once. The specimen was peripheral blood. The receptor's source is a man aged 25 to 45 with COVID-19, enrolled during active disease. This rearrangement joins TRBV9 to TRBJ2-3; D remains unclear. As DNA, the CDR3 is TGTGCCAGCAGCGTAGGAGACACAGATACGCAGTATTTT. Its protein product is CASSVGDTDTQYF.